Here is one T cell receptor (beta chain) with its context. Its antigen is unknown. The data were obtained in a study of CD8+ T cells in alopecia areata. Study results and caveats: Tissue-resident alphabeta T cells belonging to normal skin likewise get sequenced within scalp specimens.

Reverse transcription of extracted RNA yielded cDNA, which provided the sequencing template. Method: immunoSEQ multiplex PCR; TCRdb's copy keeps in-frame clones and lacks some. The sample has 180,000 or so clones; 63% are singletons. There are 13 residues in the CDR3. From germline, CDR1 is GTSNPN and CDR2 SVGIG (reference sequence). V was clipped by 1 base and J by 4 bases, with 10 bases between them. This clonotype was obtained from a human donor with alopecia areata. The chain carries TRBV30 and TRBJ1-2; D perhaps matches TRBD1 (5 bases). The material sequenced was CD4+ T cells sorted from blood, taken at week 0. Written as DNA, the CDR3 is TGTGCCTGGAGTGGAGGCAGGGCCTATGGCTACACCTTC. Translated, it gives CAWSGGRAYGYTF.